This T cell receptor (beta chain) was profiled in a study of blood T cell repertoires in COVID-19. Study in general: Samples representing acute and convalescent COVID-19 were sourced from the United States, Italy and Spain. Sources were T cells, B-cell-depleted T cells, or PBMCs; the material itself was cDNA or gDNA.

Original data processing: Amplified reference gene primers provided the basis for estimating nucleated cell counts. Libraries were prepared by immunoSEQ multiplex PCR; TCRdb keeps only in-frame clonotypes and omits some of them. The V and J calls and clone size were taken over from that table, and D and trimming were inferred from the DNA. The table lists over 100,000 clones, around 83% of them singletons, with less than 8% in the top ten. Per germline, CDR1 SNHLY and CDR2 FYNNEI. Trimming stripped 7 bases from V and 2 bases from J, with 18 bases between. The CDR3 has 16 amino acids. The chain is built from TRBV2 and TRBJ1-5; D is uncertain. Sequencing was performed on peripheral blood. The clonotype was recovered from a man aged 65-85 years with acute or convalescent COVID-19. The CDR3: CASKRNWEIGNQPQHF. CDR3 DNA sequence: TGTGCCAGCAAACGCAACTGGGAGATCGGCAATCAGCCCCAGCATTTT. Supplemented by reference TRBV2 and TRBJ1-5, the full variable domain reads EPEVTQTPSHQVTQMGQEVILRCVPISNHLYFYWYRQILGQKVEFLVSFYNNEISEKSEIFDDQFSVERPDGSNFTLKIRSTKLEDSAMYFCASKRNWEIGNQPQHFGDGTRLSIL.